This is a list of T cell receptor beta chains from one sample in a study of blood T cell repertoires in COVID-19. This table comes from immunoSEQ multiplex PCR, and its TCRdb copy is limited to in-frame clones, with some not included. The repertoire includes some 120,000 clones, approximately 78% of them detected once, and roughly 7.9% sits in the top ten. The sample taken for sequencing was peripheral blood. The receptors derive from a man between 65 and 85 years old with acute or convalescent COVID-19. Both conserved end residues are part of each CDR3. D genes are given only for firm matches. Only part of the rows carry a size: once, few, many, or a class if the clone is expanded.

CDR3 protein | CDR3 DNA | clone size | V gene | D gene | J gene
CASSQAQDRGLGEDQPQHF | TGTGCCAGCAGCCAAGCGCAGGACAGGGGGTTAGGTGAGGATCAGCCCCAGCATTTT | NA | TRBV3-1/TRBV3-2 | TRBD1 | TRBJ1-5
CASRLRGGPGYTF | TGTGCCAGCAGACTCCGAGGGGGCCCTGGCTACACCTTC | NA | TRBV6-5 | TRBD1 | TRBJ1-2
CACSRNGRHQPQHF | TGTGCCTGTTCAAGGAACGGTCGACACCAGCCCCAGCATTTT | NA | TRBV30 | NA | TRBJ1-5
CASRSTGVDEKLFF | TGTGCCAGCAGATCTACAGGGGTGGATGAAAAACTGTTTTTT | NA | TRBV5-5 | TRBD1 | TRBJ1-4
CASSNGGRGTDTQYF | TGTGCCAGTAGTAACGGCGGGAGGGGAACAGATACGCAGTATTTT | NA | TRBV19 | TRBD2 | TRBJ2-3
CAIGYYSGELFF | TGTGCCATCGGTTACTATTCCGGGGAGCTGTTTTTT | NA | TRBV10-3 | NA | TRBJ2-2
CASSPRGGDTGELFF | TGTGCCAGCTCACCACGTGGGGGGGACACCGGGGAGCTGTTTTTT | NA | TRBV18 | TRBD2 | TRBJ2-2
CASSRSGGKNTGELFF | TGTGCCAGCAGCCGGAGCGGGGGCAAGAACACCGGGGAGCTGTTTTTT | NA | TRBV11-3 | TRBD2 | TRBJ2-2
CASSTNRGGDEKLFF | TGTGCCAGCAGTACGAACAGGGGTGGGGATGAAAAACTGTTTTTT | NA | TRBV28 | TRBD1 | TRBJ1-4
CASGSGGDEQFF | TGTGCCAGCGGAAGCGGGGGGGACGAGCAGTTCTTC | NA | TRBV5-4 | TRBD2 | TRBJ2-1
CASSYQGSSYEQYF | TGTGCCAGCAGCTACCAGGGGTCTTCCTACGAGCAGTACTTC | many | TRBV2 | NA | TRBJ2-7
CASSPQGGNQPQHF | TGTGCCAGCAGTCCACAGGGGGGGAATCAGCCCCAGCATTTT | few | TRBV28 | TRBD1 | TRBJ1-5
CASRANRGGELFF | TGTGCCAGCAGGGCTAACAGGGGAGGGGAGCTGTTTTTT | NA | TRBV2 | TRBD1 | TRBJ2-2
CASSSSTGAGDGYTF | TGCGCCAGCAGCTCCTCGACAGGGGCGGGAGATGGCTACACCTTC | NA | TRBV5-1 | TRBD1 | TRBJ1-2
CASSDSGTGAGANVLTF | TGTGCCAGCAGTGACTCGGGGACAGGGGCTGGGGCCAACGTCCTGACTTTC | once | TRBV6-4 | TRBD1 | TRBJ2-6
CATSEWNRGRGSGANVLTF | TGTGCCACCAGTGAGTGGAACAGGGGGAGAGGCTCTGGGGCCAACGTCCTGACTTTC | NA | TRBV24-1 | TRBD1 | TRBJ2-6
CASSPTGNYGYTF | TGTGCCAGCAGCCCCACAGGAAACTATGGCTACACCTTC | NA | TRBV7-6 | NA | TRBJ1-2
CASSSGYEQYF | TGTGCCAGCAGTTCAGGGTATGAGCAGTACTTC | NA | TRBV12-3/TRBV12-4 | NA | TRBJ2-7
CASSGQGAGQPQHF | TGTGCCAGCAGCGGACAGGGGGCAGGTCAGCCCCAGCATTTT | NA | TRBV6-5 | TRBD1 | TRBJ1-5
CASSPTGGGAFF | TGCGCCAGCAGCCCGACAGGGGGAGGAGCTTTCTTT | once | TRBV5-1 | TRBD1 | TRBJ1-1
CASPSSGNTIYF | TGTGCCAGCCCCAGCTCTGGAAACACCATATATTTT | NA | TRBV6-5 | NA | TRBJ1-3
CASTSPGQGSSGYTF | TGTGCCAGCACCTCGCCTGGACAGGGCTCAAGCGGCTACACCTTC | NA | TRBV28 | TRBD1 | TRBJ1-2
CASSLGTSGRTSTDTQYF | TGTGCCAGCAGCCTCGGGACTAGCGGGAGGACTAGCACAGATACGCAGTATTTT | NA | TRBV3-1/TRBV3-2 | TRBD2 | TRBJ2-3
CASSSGGGRLSYEQYF | TGTGCCAGCAGTTCGGGGGGTGGGCGCCTCTCCTACGAGCAGTACTTC | NA | TRBV28 | TRBD2 | TRBJ2-7
CASSLRTGYTGELFF | TGCGCCAGCAGCCTCCGAACAGGGTACACCGGGGAGCTGTTTTTT | NA | TRBV5-1 | NA | TRBJ2-2
CASSYESGNTGELFF | TGTGCCAGCAGTTACGAAAGCGGGAACACCGGGGAGCTGTTTTTT | NA | TRBV6-5 | NA | TRBJ2-2
CAWSEGTGDEQYF | TGTGCCTGGAGTGAGGGGACGGGGGACGAGCAGTACTTC | NA | TRBV30 | NA | TRBJ2-7
CASARTARLNTEAFF | TGTGCCAGCGCACGGACTGCCCGCTTGAACACTGAAGCTTTCTTT | NA | TRBV13 | NA | TRBJ1-1
CAISGRQDNQPQHF | TGTGCCATCAGTGGTAGACAGGACAATCAGCCCCAGCATTTT | NA | TRBV10-3 | NA | TRBJ1-5
CASNSPEGRKTNEKLFF | TGTGCCAGTAACTCCCCCGAGGGTCGGAAAACTAATGAAAAACTGTTTTTT | NA | TRBV19 | NA | TRBJ1-4
CASSRLEYQETQYF | TGTGCCAGCAGCCGACTAGAGTACCAAGAGACCCAGTACTTC | NA | TRBV28 | NA | TRBJ2-5
CASSSDGGTNEKLFF | TGTGCCAGCAGCTCGGACGGCGGGACTAATGAAAAACTGTTTTTT | few | TRBV11-2 | NA | TRBJ1-4
CSVGSTLTFEQYF | TGCAGCGTGGGGAGCACCCTAACTTTCGAGCAGTACTTC | NA | TRBV29-1 | NA | TRBJ2-7
CASSLAGGSHGYTF | TGCGCCAGCAGCTTGGCCGGGGGGTCTCATGGCTACACCTTC | few | TRBV5-1 | NA | TRBJ1-2